The 18 T cell receptor beta chains in this list originate from one sample, sequenced in a study of cytomegalovirus exposure and HLA in healthy donors. Data came from immunoSEQ multiplex PCR; TCRdb stores just in-frame clones and leaves some out. The sample carries about 200,000 clones, approximately 87% recorded once. The sample comprised PBMCs. The receptors originated from a young woman in good health and CMV-seronegative.

The chain recombines TRBV4-2 with TRBJ1-2; possible D gene TRBD1, 5 bases. CDR3 length equals 15 residues. CDR1 is LGHNA, CDR2 YNFKEQ, per germline. Deletions cut 1 base from V and 0 bases from J, with 9 bases between. The CDR3 protein is CASSQGTGTNYGYTF. CDR3 bases: TGTGCCAGCAGCCAAGGCACAGGAACTAACTATGGCTACACCTTC.

As to this clone: The junction does not match germline at one end; this may be a read error. The chain recombines TRBV27 with TRBJ2-1, with D possibly being TRBD2 (5 bases). The germline V gene encodes CDR1 MNHEY and CDR2 SMNVEV (reference sequence). This CDR3 is 14 amino acids long. CDR3 in amino acids: CASSLSKQFGRAVF. The CDR3 DNA follows: TGTGCCAGCAGTTTATCGAAACAGTTTGGGAGAGCTGTCTTC.

The chain uses TRBV7-8 and TRBJ2-6; unclear D gene. The V gene lost 5 bases and the J gene lost 1 base, with 6 bases spanning the gap. Germline V gene data show CDR1 as SGHVS and CDR2 as FQNEAQ. The CDR3 loop spans 14 amino acids. The CDR3 reads CASSTPSGANVLTF. The CDR3 DNA follows: TGTGCCAGCAGCACTCCTTCTGGGGCCAACGTCCTGACTTTC.

V is TRBV5-1 and J is TRBJ1-1; D unresolved. From germline, CDR1 is SGHRS and CDR2 YFSETQ. The V end lost 3 bases, the J end lost 7 bases, and 10 bases lay between the germline ends. The length of the CDR3 is 12 residues. In nucleotides, the CDR3 is TGCGCCAGCAGCTCCGACATTAATGAAGCTTTCTTT. It translates to CASSSDINEAFF.

This chain uses TRBV5-1 with TRBJ1-3, with D hard to call. CDR3 length equals 15 residues. V dropped 4 bases and J dropped 0 bases, with 11 bases sitting between them. From germline, CDR1 is SGHRS and CDR2 YFSETQ. The CDR3 here is CASSPLSNSGNTIYF. The CDR3, as DNA: TGCGCCAGCAGCCCCCTCTCTAACTCTGGAAACACCATATATTTT.

The chain uses TRBV5-1 and TRBJ2-4, with D perhaps TRBD1 (6 bases). Per germline, CDR1 SGHRS and CDR2 YFSETQ. CDR3 length: 18 amino acids. Trimming removed 3 bases from V and 2 bases from J, with 21 bases in between. The CDR3 DNA follows: TGCGCCAGCAGCTCCTTAACCGTCTCCAGGGGAACCAAAAACATTCAGTACTTC. Its protein product is CASSSLTVSRGTKNIQYF.

This clone was picked up a small number of times. The gene calls are TRBV19 and TRBJ1-5; 10 bases map to TRBD1. The V segment lost 7 bases and the J segment 2 bases; nucleotides outside the gene matches: 5. The CDR3 sequence is 15 residues long. The V gene's germline CDR1 is LNHDA and CDR2 SQIVND (reference sequence). The CDR3 DNA reads as TGTGCCAGTACCCAGGGGACAGGGGGCAATCAGCCCCAGCATTTT. Amino acid sequence: CASTQGTGGNQPQHF. Supplemented by reference TRBV19 and TRBJ1-5, the full variable domain reads DGGITQSPKYLFRKEGQNVTLSCEQNLNHDAMYWYRQDPGQGLRLIYYSQIVNDFQKGDIAEGYSVSREKKESFPLTVTSAQKNPTAFYLCASTQGTGGNQPQHFGDGTRLSIL.

This sequence joins TRBV19 and TRBJ2-7, with TRBD1 identical over 9 bases. The germline V gene has CDR1 LNHDA and CDR2 SQIVND (reference sequence). V dropped 5 bases and J dropped 5; count of bases not matched to a gene: 10. The CDR3 is made up of 15 amino acids. The CDR3 loop is CASSARDRADNEQYF. CDR3 DNA: TGTGCCAGTAGTGCACGGGACAGGGCTGACAACGAGCAGTACTTC.

The rearrangement uses TRBV18 and TRBJ1-4; unclear D gene. The germline V and J ends were trimmed by 6 bases and 6 bases, with 17 bases remaining between them. The CDR3 runs to 15 residues. Germline V gene lookup returns CDR1 KGHSH and CDR2 LQKENI. Written as DNA, the CDR3 is TGTGCCAGCTCGCCGAGCGAGGGTGGGCATGAAAAACTGTTTTTT. It yields the protein CASSPSEGGHEKLFF.

This clone was seen just once. CDR3 coding DNA: TGCGCCAGCAGCGGCGGGACAGGGGGGCACACTGAAGCTTTCTTT. Amino acid sequence: CASSGGTGGHTEAFF. V is TRBV5-1 and J is TRBJ1-1; the match to TRBD1 covers 11 bases. V dropped 4 bases and J dropped 3; count of bases not matched to a gene: 5. Germline V lookup: CDR1 SGHRS, CDR2 YFSETQ. This CDR3 has 15 residues. The full variable domain, completed using reference TRBV5-1 and TRBJ1-1, is KAGVTQTPRYLIKTRGQQVTLSCSPISGHRSVSWYQQTPGQGLQFLFEYFSETQRNKGNFPGRFSGRQFSNSRSEMNVSTLELGDSALYLCASSGGTGGHTEAFFGQGTRLTVV.

The chain is built from TRBV5-6 and TRBJ1-2; 10 nucleotides line up with TRBD1. V shed 0 bases and J 6 bases; nucleotides not matched to a gene: 14. Germline assignment: CDR1 SGHDT and CDR2 YYEEEE. The CDR3 totals 18 residues. The CDR3, as DNA: TGTGCCAGCAGCTTGGTTTTGACAGGGGGCGAGTATAGTCATGGCTACACCTTC. Amino acids: CASSLVLTGGEYSHGYTF.

The gene calls are TRBV5-4 and TRBJ1-1; TRBD1 matches 7 bases. CDR1 and CDR2 from the germline V gene are SGHNT and YYREEE (reference sequence). The CDR3 is 14 amino acids. Trimming cost V 5 bases and J 1 base; bases outside gene matches: 5. The CDR3 protein is CASRRGGPNTEAFF. CDR3 sequence (DNA): TGTGCCAGCAGGAGAGGGGGCCCGAACACTGAAGCTTTCTTT. The full variable domain, in which reference TRBV5-4 and TRBJ1-1 provide the parts outside the CDR3, is ETGVTQSPTHLIKTRGQQVTLRCSSQSGHNTVSWYQQALGQGPQFIFQYYREEENGRGNFPPRFSGLQFPNYSSELNVNALELDDSALYLCASRRGGPNTEAFFGQGTRLTVV.

The chain links TRBV10-3 to TRBJ2-7; the D is unclear. V lost 6 bases and J 2 bases, leaving 14 bases between the germline ends. Germline-derived CDR1 and CDR2 are ENHRY and SYGVKD. CDR3 length: 14 residues. The CDR3 nucleotides are TGTGCCATCAGGCATCTGGACGGACCCTACGAGCAGTACTTC. This sequence encodes CAIRHLDGPYEQYF.

This rearrangement joins TRBV30 to TRBJ1-2; D is uncertain. This CDR3 comprises 12 residues. Germline V gene sequence: CDR1 GTSNPN, CDR2 SVGIG (reference sequence). V gave up 1 base and J gave up 3 bases, with 6 bases separating them. CDR3 loop: CAWSEPYYGYTF. CDR3 in DNA: TGTGCCTGGAGTGAACCGTACTATGGCTACACCTTC.

This chain connects TRBV5-6 to TRBJ2-1, with 7 nucleotides matching TRBD2. V lost 5 bases and J lost 4; bases outside the gene matches: 6. This CDR3 spans 14 amino acids. Germline V gene sequence: CDR1 SGHDT, CDR2 YYEEEE. CDR3 DNA sequence: TGTGCCAGCAGGGAGTCCGGGGGGTACAATGAGCAGTTCTTC. It specifies CASRESGGYNEQFF.

The chain joins TRBV28 to TRBJ2-7; D tentatively fits TRBD1 or TRBD2 (5 bases each). CDR1 is MDHEN and CDR2 is SYDVKM in the germline V gene. V lost 4 bases and J lost 7, with 17 bases in between. The CDR3 has 14 amino acids. The CDR3 protein is CASSSRNGGGEQYF. The CDR3 DNA reads TGTGCCAGCAGTTCCCGGAACGGTGGGGGAGAGCAGTACTTC.

This rearrangement joins TRBV18 to TRBJ1-1, with TRBD1 matching 7 bases. J gave up 0 bases and V 4 bases, and 8 bases lay outside the gene matches. Germline CDR1 is KGHSH and CDR2 is LQKENI. The CDR3 runs 16 residues. The CDR3 DNA reads as TGTGCCAGCTCACTATTAGAGACAGGGCTGAACACTGAAGCTTTCTTT. Residues: CASSLLETGLNTEAFF.

The gene calls are TRBV5-1 and TRBJ1-1; D unresolved. CDR3 length: 14 residues. Germline values: CDR1 SGHRS, CDR2 YFSETQ. Trimming cost V 3 bases and J 2 bases, with 11 bases left between them. CDR3 nucleotides: TGCGCCAGCAGCTACGATTACACAAACACTGAAGCTTTCTTT. Translation: CASSYDYTNTEAFF.